This T cell receptor beta chain was documented in a study of blood T cell dynamics during melanoma immunotherapy. Per the germline V gene, CDR1 is LNHDA and CDR2 is SQIVND (reference sequence). Trimming removed 2 bases at V and 10 bases at J, with 15 bases between. The CDR3 loop spans 15 amino acids. Time point noted: pre-treatment baseline. Prior systemic cancer therapy, immunosuppressant use and other active malignancies excluded patients. Profiled with immunoSEQ multiplex PCR; TCRdb holds only in-frame clones, not every one. Found here are over 20,000 clones, under 90% of them singletons; the top ten hold more than 0.9%.

The chain joins TRBV19 to TRBJ1-6; D may be TRBD1 (6 bases). The sequence was collected from a human donor with melanoma. Sequencing used blood, obtained from a patient treated with checkpoint blockade. CDR3 in amino acids: CASSIKGEGSSPLHF. The CDR3 nucleotides are TGTGCCAGTAGTATAAAGGGGGAGGGATCCTCACCCCTCCACTTT.